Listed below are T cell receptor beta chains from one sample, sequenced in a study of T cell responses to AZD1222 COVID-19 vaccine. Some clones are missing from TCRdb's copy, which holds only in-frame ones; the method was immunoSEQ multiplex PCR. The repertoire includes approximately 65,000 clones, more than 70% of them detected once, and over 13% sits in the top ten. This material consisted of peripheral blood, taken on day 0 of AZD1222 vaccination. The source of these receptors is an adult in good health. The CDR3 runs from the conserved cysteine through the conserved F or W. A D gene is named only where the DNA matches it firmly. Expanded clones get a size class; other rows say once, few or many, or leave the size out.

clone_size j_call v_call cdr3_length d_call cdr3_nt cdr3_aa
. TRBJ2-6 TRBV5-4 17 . TGTGCCAGCAGCTTGGACAGGGTACGAGCTGGGGCCAACGTCCTGACTTTC CASSLDRVRAGANVLTF
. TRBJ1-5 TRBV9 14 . TGTGCCAGCAGCCCGGGACGGGGCAATCAGCCCCAGCATTTT CASSPGRGNQPQHF
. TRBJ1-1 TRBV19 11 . TGTGCCAGTATTCGAGGGAATCAAGCTTTCTTT CASIRGNQAFF
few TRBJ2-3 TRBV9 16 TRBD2 TGTGCCAGCAGTTCTGGACTAGCGGGGAGCACAGATACGCAGTATTTT CASSSGLAGSTDTQYF
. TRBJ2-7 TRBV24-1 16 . TGTGCCACCAGTGACTCGCGGCAGCCTCACTCCTACGAGCAGTACTTC CATSDSRQPHSYEQYF
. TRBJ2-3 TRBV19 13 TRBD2 TGTGCCAGTGCTGCGGGGGGCGGAGATACGCAGTATTTT CASAAGGGDTQYF
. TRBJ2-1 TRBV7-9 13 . TGTGCCAGCAGCTTAGCAGGGGACAATGAGCAGTTCTTC CASSLAGDNEQFF
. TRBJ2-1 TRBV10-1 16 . TGCGCCAGCAGTGAGTCGACCGGGACAATCTACAATGAGCAGTTCTTC CASSESTGTIYNEQFF
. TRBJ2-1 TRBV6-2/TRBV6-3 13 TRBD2 TGTGCCAGCAGTTACTCAGGCGGGGGGCCGCAGTTCTTC CASSYSGGGPQFF
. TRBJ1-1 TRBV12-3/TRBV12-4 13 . TGTGCCAGCAGTCCCAGGGAAAGCACTGAAGCTTTCTTT CASSPRESTEAFF
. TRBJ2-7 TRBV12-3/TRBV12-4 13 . TGTGCCAGCAGTTTGGGCAGAGCCTACGAGCAGTACTTC CASSLGRAYEQYF
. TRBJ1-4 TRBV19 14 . TGTGCCAGTAGAGGACCTGCAACTAATGAAAAACTGTTTTTT CASRGPATNEKLFF
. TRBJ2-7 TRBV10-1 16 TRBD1 TGCGCCAGCAGTGCTGGACAGGGGGCGGCCTGGAACGAGCAGTACTTC CASSAGQGAAWNEQYF
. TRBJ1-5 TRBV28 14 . TGTGCCAGCAGTTCTCACAGGGAGTATCAGCCCCAGCATTTT CASSSHREYQPQHF
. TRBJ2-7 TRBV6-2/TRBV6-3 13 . TGTGCCAGCAGTTACGCGCGTTCCTACGAGCAGTACTTC CASSYARSYEQYF
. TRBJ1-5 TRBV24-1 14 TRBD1 TGTGCCACCAGTAAAACAGGGGAGAATCAGCCCCAGCATTTT CATSKTGENQPQHF
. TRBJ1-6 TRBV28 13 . TGTGCCAGCAGTTTAGGAAGACTTTCACCCCTCCACTTT CASSLGRLSPLHF
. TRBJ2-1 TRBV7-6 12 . TGTGCCAGCAGCCCGACCGGGGCTGAGCAGTTCTTC CASSPTGAEQFF
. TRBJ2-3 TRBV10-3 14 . TGTGCCATCAGTTCCCACCCAGCGCCAGATACGCAGTATTTT CAISSHPAPDTQYF
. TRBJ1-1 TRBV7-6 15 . TGTGCCAGCAGCTTAGGCCAGGCCTGGGGCACTGAAGCTTTCTTT CASSLGQAWGTEAFF
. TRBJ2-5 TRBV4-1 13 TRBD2 TGCGCCAGCAGCCGGCTAGCGGGAGAGACCCAGTACTTC CASSRLAGETQYF
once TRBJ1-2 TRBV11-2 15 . TGTGCCAGCAGCTTCTTTTCGGGACAAGGCTATGGCTACACCTTC CASSFFSGQGYGYTF
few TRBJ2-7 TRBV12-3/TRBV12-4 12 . TGTGCCAGCAGTCCGCAGGGAAACGAGCAGTACTTC CASSPQGNEQYF
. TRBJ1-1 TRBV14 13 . TGTGCCAGCAGCCTTGACTGGAACACTGAAGCTTTCTTT CASSLDWNTEAFF
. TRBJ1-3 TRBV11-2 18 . TGTGCCAGCAGCTTAGAGCCCCCAGGCCGCTCCTCTGGAAACACCATATATTTT CASSLEPPGRSSGNTIYF
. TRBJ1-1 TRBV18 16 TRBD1 TGTGCCAGCTCACCGGGAACAGGGGGCTTTTATACTGAAGCTTTCTTT CASSPGTGGFYTEAFF
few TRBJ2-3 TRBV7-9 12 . TGTGCCAGCAGCTTCCCAGCAGATACGCAGTATTTT CASSFPADTQYF
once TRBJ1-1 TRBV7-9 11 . TGTGCCAGCAGCCCGGCCTTTGAAGCTTTCTTT CASSPAFEAFF
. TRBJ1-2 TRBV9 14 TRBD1 TGTGCCAGCAGCGGACGACAGGGCCCTTATGGCTACACCTTC CASSGRQGPYGYTF
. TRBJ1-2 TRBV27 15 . TGTGCCAGCAGTTTTGGCCCCCCGAAGAACTATGGCTACACCTTC CASSFGPPKNYGYTF
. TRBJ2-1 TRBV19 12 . TGTGCCAGTAGTCTTACGGGGAATGAGCAGTTCTTC CASSLTGNEQFF
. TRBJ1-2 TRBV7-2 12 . TGTGCCAGCAGCTTAAGGACAACCGGCTACACCTTC CASSLRTTGYTF
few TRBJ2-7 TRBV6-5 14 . TGTGCCAGCAGACAGGACGGAGTCTCCTACGAGCAGTACTTC CASRQDGVSYEQYF
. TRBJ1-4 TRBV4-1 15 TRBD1 TGCGCCAGCAGCTTAAGACAGGGGAATAATGAAAAACTGTTTTTT CASSLRQGNNEKLFF
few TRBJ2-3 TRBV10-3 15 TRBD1 TGTGCCATCAGTGTAAGGGGACAGGCCACAGATACGCAGTATTTT CAISVRGQATDTQYF
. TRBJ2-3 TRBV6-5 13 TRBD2 TGTGCCACCGTAGCGGGGGTAACAGATACGCAGTATTTT CATVAGVTDTQYF
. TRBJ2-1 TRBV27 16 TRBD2 TGTGCCAGCAGTAACAACCGACTAGCGGGGAACAATGAGCAGTTCTTC CASSNNRLAGNNEQFF
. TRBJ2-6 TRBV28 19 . TGTGCCAGCAGTTTATACAATTACTCCCCGGGCGCTGGGGCCAACGTCCTGACTTTC CASSLYNYSPGAGANVLTF
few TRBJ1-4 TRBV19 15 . TGTGCCAGTAGTATAGAGCCCCAGGGTCGCGGAAAACTGTTTTTT CASSIEPQGRGKLFF
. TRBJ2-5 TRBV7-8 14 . TGTGCCAGCAGCTTAGGTGGCAGGTCGGAGACCCAGTACTTC CASSLGGRSETQYF
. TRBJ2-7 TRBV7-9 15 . TGTGCCAGCAGCCCCAGGGGCACCCCTACCTACGAGCAGTACTTC CASSPRGTPTYEQYF
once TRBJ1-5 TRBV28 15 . TGTGCCAGCAGTTTTCCCCAGGGGCGAAGTCAGCCCCAGCATTTT CASSFPQGRSQPQHF
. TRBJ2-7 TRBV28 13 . TGTGCCAGCAGTTTTCAGGGGACTTACGAGCAGTACTTC CASSFQGTYEQYF
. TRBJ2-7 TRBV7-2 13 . TGTGCCAGCAGCTTAGCGCTATACAACGAGCAGTACTTC CASSLALYNEQYF
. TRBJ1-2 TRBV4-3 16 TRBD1 TGCGCCAGCAGCCAAGATACCCAGACAGGGCTCTATGGCTACACCTTC CASSQDTQTGLYGYTF
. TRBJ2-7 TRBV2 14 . TGTGCCAGCCAGCTGACAGACCTCGGGGACGAGCAGTACTTC CASQLTDLGDEQYF
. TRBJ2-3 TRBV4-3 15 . TGCGCCAGCAGCACTTGGACAGGAGGGGCAGATACGCAGTATTTT CASSTWTGGADTQYF
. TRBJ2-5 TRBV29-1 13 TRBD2 TGCAGCGGCGGGACTAGCGAACTGGCGACCCAGTACTTC CSGGTSELATQYF
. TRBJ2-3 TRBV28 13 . TGTGCCAGCAGACCTAGGAGCACAGATACGCAGTATTTT CASRPRSTDTQYF
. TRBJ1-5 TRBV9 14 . TGTGCCAGCAGCGCAAGCGGGGGGAATCAGCCCCAGCATTTT CASSASGGNQPQHF
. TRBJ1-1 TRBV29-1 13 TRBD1 TGCAGCGGAAAGGGACAGGGCAACACTGAAGCTTTCTTT CSGKGQGNTEAFF
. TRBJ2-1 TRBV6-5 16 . TGTGCCAGCAGTTACTCCGTTTTGGGGGCGCATAGTGAGCAGTTCTTC CASSYSVLGAHSEQFF
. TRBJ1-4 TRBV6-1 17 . TGTGCCAGCAGTGAAACGGAAGAGGACTACGGGGCTGAAAAACTGTTTTTT CASSETEEDYGAEKLFF
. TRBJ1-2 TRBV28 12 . TGTGCCATCCCAGCCTCTAACTATGGCTACACCTTC CAIPASNYGYTF